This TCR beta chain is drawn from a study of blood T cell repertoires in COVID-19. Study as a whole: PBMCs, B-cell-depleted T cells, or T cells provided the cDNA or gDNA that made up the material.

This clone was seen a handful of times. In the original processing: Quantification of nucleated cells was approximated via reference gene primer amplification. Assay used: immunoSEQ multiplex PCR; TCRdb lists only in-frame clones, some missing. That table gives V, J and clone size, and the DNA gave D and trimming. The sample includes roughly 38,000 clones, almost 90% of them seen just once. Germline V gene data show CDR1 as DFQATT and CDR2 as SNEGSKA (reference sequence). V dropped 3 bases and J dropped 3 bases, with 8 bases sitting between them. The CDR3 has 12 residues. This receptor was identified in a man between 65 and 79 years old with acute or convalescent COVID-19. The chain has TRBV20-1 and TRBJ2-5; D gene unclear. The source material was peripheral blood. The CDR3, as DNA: TGCAGTGCTAGTGAACAGAAAGAGACCCAGTACTTC. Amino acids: CSASEQKETQYF.